The present T cell receptor beta chain was sequenced within a study of shared clonotypes between healthy human individuals. Study context: CD4 naive and CD4 memory each took three plates per donor, while CD8 naive took two and CD8 memory one.

Study-wide results and limits: The study found about 5% of naive CD4 clonotypes shared across a few donors. The four-donor shared clonotypes exceeded non-shared clonotypes in generation probability, with non-shared ones scoring lower.

Sequenced by immunoSEQ multiplex PCR; TCRdb stores in-frame clones only, minus some. The sample lists about 2.5 million clones; roughly 92% were seen once. In the case of this clone: Antigen: not known.

Germline V gene data show CDR1 as SSHAT and CDR2 as FNYEAQ (reference sequence). The junction had 6 bases not matched to a gene; V was cut back by 3 bases and J by 4 bases. CDR3 size: 15 residues. Sequenced input: naive CD4+ T cells from PBMCs. Regarding subset: CD45RA+ positively selected. V usage is TRBV7-7 and J usage is TRBJ2-7; 10 bases match TRBD2. The receptor's source is a man aged 18 to 30 in good health. Some clones in this sample may be carry-over from other donors' samples. This CDR3 is CASSFGASGSYEQYF. In DNA form, the CDR3 reads TGTGCCAGCAGCTTCGGGGCTAGCGGGAGTTACGAGCAGTACTTC. The full variable domain, its missing parts supplied by reference TRBV7-7 and TRBJ2-7, is GAGVSQSPRYKVTKRGQDVTLRCDPISSHATLYWYQQALGQGPEFLTYFNYEAQPDKSGLPSDRFSAERPEGSISTLTIQRTEQRDSAMYRCASSFGASGSYEQYFGPGTRLTVT.